This passage covers 32 T cell receptor beta chains from one sample sequenced in a study of blood T cell repertoires in COVID-19. Libraries were prepared by immunoSEQ multiplex PCR; TCRdb keeps only in-frame clonotypes and omits some of them. The repertoire holds almost 200,000 clones, with roughly 90% as singletons. Specimen: PBMCs or T cells enriched from blood (not recorded which). Every receptor here comes from a woman aged 18-29 years who had recovered from COVID-19.

The CDR3 protein is CASTYSNQPQHF. The DNA of the CDR3 is TGTGCCAGCACCTATAGCAATCAGCCCCAGCATTTT. This rearrangement joins TRBV12-3 or TRBV12-4 to TRBJ1-5; D remains unclear. The CDR3 spans 12 residues. V was cut by 7 bases and J by 0 bases, with 4 bases left in between.

The rearrangement joins TRBV6-4 to TRBJ2-2; tentative D call: TRBD1 (6 bases). The germline CDR1 and CDR2 sequences are MRHNA and SNTAGT. V gave up 3 bases and J gave up 5 bases, with 16 bases separating them. The CDR3 spans 16 residues. The CDR3 region is CASSEAGRGETGELFF. For the CDR3, the DNA is TGTGCCAGCAGTGAGGCGGGCAGGGGTGAAACCGGGGAGCTGTTTTTT.

The chain combines TRBV29-1 with TRBJ2-7; tentative D call: TRBD2 (6 bases). The ends were cut back, 7 bases at V and 0 bases at J, with 10 bases in the middle. The germline V gene encodes CDR1 SQVTM and CDR2 ANQGSEA. This CDR3 has 12 amino acids. CDR3 bases: TGCAGCGCCTCGGGGGACTCCTACGAGCAGTACTTC. Residues: CSASGDSYEQYF.

V is TRBV12-3 or TRBV12-4 and J is TRBJ1-1; D is perhaps TRBD1 (6 bases). The CDR3 sequence is 13 residues long. Deletions cut 8 bases from V and 5 bases from J, with 15 bases between. The CDR3 is CASHVSGATEAFF. The CDR3 region has the DNA TGTGCCAGCCATGTGTCAGGGGCAACTGAAGCTTTCTTT.

The V gene is TRBV7-2, the J gene TRBJ2-2; D is uncertain. The CDR3 is 14 amino acids. Trimming stripped 6 bases from V and 6 bases from J, with 14 bases between. Germline-derived CDR1 and CDR2 are SGHTA and FQGNSA. The CDR3 DNA is TGTGCCAGCAGAAGTGGCCAATCTGCCGGGGAGCTGTTTTTT. Amino acid sequence: CASRSGQSAGELFF.

This chain uses TRBV7-2 with TRBJ1-2; D remains ambiguous. The CDR3 loop spans 14 amino acids. Per germline, CDR1 SGHTA and CDR2 FQGNSA. Trimming took off 7 bases at V and 2 bases at J, with 14 bases between the two ends. The DNA of the CDR3 is TGTGCCAGCACTCCAGGCAAAAGAAACTATGGCTACACCTTC. Translating it yields CASTPGKRNYGYTF.

The V and J genes are TRBV5-1 and TRBJ1-2, with unresolved D. The CDR3 consists of 13 residues. Germline CDR1 and CDR2: SGHRS and YFSETQ. Trimming stripped 0 bases from V and 5 bases from J, with 8 bases between. CDR3 bases: TGCGCCAGCAGCTTGGAACAGTTGTATGGCTACACCTTC. This translates into CASSLEQLYGYTF. The full variable domain, its missing parts supplied by reference TRBV5-1 and TRBJ1-2, is KAGVTQTPRYLIKTRGQQVTLSCSPISGHRSVSWYQQTPGQGLQFLFEYFSETQRNKGNFPGRFSGRQFSNSRSEMNVSTLELGDSALYLCASSLEQLYGYTFGSGTRLTVV.

The chain employs TRBV19 and TRBJ1-1; 9 positions agree with TRBD1. With V trimmed by 7 bases and J by 3 bases, 3 bases remained unmatched. Germline CDR1 LNHDA, CDR2 SQIVND (reference sequence). The CDR3 has 13 amino acids. CDR3 amino acids: CASTWTGDTEAFF. The CDR3 DNA follows: TGTGCCAGTACATGGACAGGGGACACTGAAGCTTTCTTT.

The V and J genes are TRBV4-1 and TRBJ1-1; a possible D gene is TRBD1 (5 bases). V was trimmed by 1 base and J by 1 base, leaving 13 bases between them. There are 16 residues in the CDR3. Germline CDR1 is MGHRA and CDR2 is YSYEKL. The CDR3 loop is CASSQAGVGTNTEAFF. The CDR3 nucleotides are TGCGCCAGCAGCCAAGCGGGGGTTGGGACGAACACTGAAGCTTTCTTT.

The chain recombines TRBV7-9 with TRBJ2-4; 7 bases map to TRBD1. Trimming took 5 bases from V and 1 from J; bases not matched to a gene: 17. This CDR3 contains 19 residues. In germline, CDR1 is SEHNR, CDR2 FQNEAQ (reference sequence). CDR3 amino acids: CASSPPPGQLAMAKNIQYF. DNA of the CDR3: TGTGCCAGCAGCCCCCCCCCGGGACAGTTAGCGATGGCCAAAAACATTCAGTACTTC.

CDR3 protein: CASRPWDRGYEQYF. The CDR3 nucleotides read TGTGCCAGCAGACCCTGGGACAGGGGATACGAGCAGTACTTC. The V call is TRBV28, the J call TRBJ2-7, with 10 bases fitting TRBD1. The J segment lost 4 bases and the V segment lost 6 bases, leaving 6 bases of the junction unmatched. Germline values: CDR1 MDHEN, CDR2 SYDVKM. This CDR3 is 14 amino acids long.

The CDR3 sequence is CASSRLAGGPYGTDTQYF. CDR3 nucleotide sequence: TGTGCCAGCAGCCGACTAGCGGGGGGGCCGTATGGAACAGATACGCAGTATTTT. The chain couples TRBV3-1 (or the pseudogene TRBV3-2) to TRBJ2-3; the match to TRBD2 covers 14 bases. Germline lookup yields CDR1 LGHDT and CDR2 YNNKEL (reference sequence). The CDR3 runs to 18 residues. V shed 4 bases, J shed 3 bases, and the junction held 9 bases outside the gene matches.

The V gene is TRBV28, the J gene TRBJ1-5, with D possibly matching TRBD1 (5 bases). In germline, CDR1 is MDHEN, CDR2 SYDVKM. V was cut by 1 base and J by 7 bases, with 14 bases left in between. The CDR3 has 15 amino acids. The CDR3 bases are TGTGCCAGCAGTTTATCTTCCAGGGCCGGGCAGCCCCAGCATTTT. Its translation is CASSLSSRAGQPQHF.

The chain uses TRBV24-1 and TRBJ2-2, with a weak D call TRBD2 (5 bases). The CDR3 has 13 amino acids. Germline V gene lookup returns CDR1 KGHDR and CDR2 SFDVKD. V lost 3 bases and J 4 bases, leaving 5 bases between the germline ends. DNA of the CDR3: TGTGCCACCAGTGATCGGGGCACCGGGGAGCTGTTTTTT. The encoded protein is CATSDRGTGELFF.

The rearrangement uses TRBV2 and TRBJ1-2; D is perhaps TRBD1 (6 bases). This CDR3 is 13 amino acids long. Deletions cut 8 bases from V and 7 bases from J, with 17 bases between. CDR1 is SNHLY, CDR2 FYNNEI, per germline. CDR3 region: CASPREGEGGYTF. For the CDR3, the DNA is TGTGCCAGCCCTAGAGAGGGGGAGGGTGGCTACACCTTC.

The gene calls are TRBV28 and TRBJ2-6; no definite D call. Trimming left V 2 bases short and J 4 bases short, with 15 bases between. CDR3 size: 17 residues. The germline V gene has CDR1 MDHEN and CDR2 SYDVKM. CDR3 in amino acids: CASSLSGLISGANVLTF. CDR3 DNA: TGTGCCAGCAGTTTAAGTGGGCTAATCTCCGGGGCCAACGTCCTGACTTTC.

A few counts support this clone. The chain is built from TRBV12-2 and TRBJ1-6; the tabulated D call, TRBD1, remains unverified against the DNA. TRBV12-2 is flagged as a pseudogene. This CDR3 has 15 amino acids. The CDR3 DNA is TGTGCAAGTCGCTTACGACAGCCCCATAATTCACCCCTCCACTTT. This gives the protein CASRLRQPHNSPLHF.

This rearrangement joins TRBV5-1 to TRBJ1-1; maybe TRBD1 (6 bases). Trimming took 2 bases from V and 5 from J, leaving 13 bases between them. Per the germline V gene, CDR1 is SGHRS and CDR2 is YFSETQ. The CDR3 loop spans 14 amino acids. This chain's CDR3 is CASSLGGSGTEAFF. The CDR3 region has the DNA TGCGCCAGCAGCTTAGGGGGTTCAGGGACTGAAGCTTTCTTT.

V is TRBV7-8 and J is TRBJ1-5; possibly TRBD1 for D (5 bases). The CDR3 consists of 15 residues. The germline V gene encodes CDR1 SGHVS and CDR2 FQNEAQ. V was shortened by 2 bases and J by 5 bases, with 13 bases between the two germline ends. CDR3 sequence reads: CASSLQRGGDQPQHF. In nucleotides, the CDR3 is TGTGCCAGCAGCTTACAACGGGGAGGGGATCAGCCCCAGCATTTT.

The genes are TRBV3-1 (or the pseudogene TRBV3-2) and TRBJ1-1; no clear D. V dropped 7 bases and J dropped 1 base, with 4 bases sitting between them. Germline V CDR1 and CDR2: LGHDT, YNNKEL (reference sequence). The CDR3 runs 11 residues. CDR3 in DNA: TGTGCCAGCATCGGGAACACTGAAGCTTTCTTT. Translating gives CASIGNTEAFF.

This clone was detected only a few times. The J gene is TRBJ2-3, the V gene TRBV29-1, with D unclear. This CDR3 is 12 amino acids long. Germline CDR1 reads SQVTM; CDR2 reads ANQGSEA. The V end was cut by 6 bases, the J end by 2 bases, with 9 bases between. The DNA for the CDR3 is TGCAGCGTGCGGCCCCCCACAGATACGCAGTATTTT. Encoded protein: CSVRPPTDTQYF.

The chain uses TRBV7-9 and TRBJ2-1, with 8 bases fitting TRBD2. Germline lookup yields CDR1 SEHNR and CDR2 FQNEAQ (reference sequence). With V trimmed by 3 bases and J by 7 bases, 8 bases remained unmatched. This CDR3 spans 15 amino acids. CDR3 loop: CASSFPLTSENEQFF. CDR3 nucleotide sequence: TGTGCCAGCAGCTTTCCCTTGACTAGCGAAAATGAGCAGTTCTTC.

The table lists this clone with a count of one. V is TRBV14 and J is TRBJ1-2; D gene ambiguous. CDR1 is SGHDN and CDR2 is FVKESK in the germline V gene. The CDR3 is 13 residues long. V shed 3 bases and J shed 5 bases, with 10 bases lying between them. The CDR3 DNA reads TGTGCCAGCAGCCAGGGTACGAGGTATGGCTACACCTTC. Translating it yields CASSQGTRYGYTF.

This clone was counted a single time. The chain joins TRBV20-1 to TRBJ2-5; D unclear. Deletions cut 7 bases from V and 0 bases from J, with 6 bases between. Germline-derived CDR1 and CDR2 are DFQATT and SNEGSKA (reference sequence). This CDR3 comprises 11 residues. DNA of the CDR3: TGCAGTGGGGCCAACCAAGAGACCCAGTACTTC. Encoded protein: CSGANQETQYF.

The chain recombines TRBV15 with TRBJ1-5; D may be TRBD1 (5 bases). This CDR3 region has 14 residues. CDR1 LNHNV and CDR2 YYDKDF come from the germline V gene (reference sequence). V lost 1 base and J 4 bases, leaving 8 bases between the germline ends. The CDR3 coding sequence is TGTGCCACCAGCAGAGGGCAGGGAAATCAGCCCCAGCATTTT. Residues: CATSRGQGNQPQHF.

V is TRBV5-1 and J is TRBJ1-1, with 8 bases identical to TRBD1. The germline V gene encodes CDR1 SGHRS and CDR2 YFSETQ. J lost 1 base, V lost 0 bases, and 5 bases had no gene match. The CDR3 covers 16 residues. CDR3 protein: CASSLADRGGNTEAFF. The CDR3 DNA reads TGCGCCAGCAGCTTGGCCGACAGGGGTGGGAACACTGAAGCTTTCTTT.

The chain employs TRBV19 and TRBJ2-5, with 8 nucleotides matching TRBD1. V was pared by 1 base and J by 1 base, with 5 bases of the junction left unmatched. The CDR3 is 16 amino acids. Germline values: CDR1 LNHDA, CDR2 SQIVND (reference sequence). The CDR3 loop is CASSIGQGALQETQYF. CDR3 nucleotides: TGTGCCAGTAGTATAGGTCAGGGGGCCCTCCAAGAGACCCAGTACTTC.

The chain employs TRBV7-2 and TRBJ2-5; 11 bases align to TRBD1. Per the germline V gene, CDR1 is SGHTA and CDR2 is FQGNSA. Trimming at V came to 3 bases and at J to 5 bases, leaving 8 bases not matched to a gene. The CDR3 totals 16 residues. The CDR3 DNA reads TGTGCCAGCAGCTTTCGGACAGGGGGCGCGTGGGAGACCCAGTACTTC. Protein: CASSFRTGGAWETQYF.

The V call is TRBV6-5, the J call TRBJ2-5; a possible D gene is TRBD1 (6 bases). V lost 6 bases and J lost 4, with 15 bases in between. Looked up from germline, CDR1 is MNHEY and CDR2 is SVGAGI. This CDR3 comprises 14 residues. CDR3 sequence (DNA): TGTGCCAGCAGGGGGGAGACAGGATTAGAGACCCAGTACTTC. As protein: CASRGETGLETQYF.

This chain joins TRBV3-1 (or the pseudogene TRBV3-2) and TRBJ1-1, with 11 nucleotides matching TRBD1. The CDR3 has 16 residues. J was trimmed by 2 bases and V by 2 bases; bases with no gene match: 4. CDR1 is LGHDT, CDR2 YNNKEL, per germline (reference sequence). CDR3 coding DNA: TGTGCCAGCAGCCAACGGACAGGGGGCGAAAACACTGAAGCTTTCTTT. This codes for CASSQRTGGENTEAFF.

The chain recombines TRBV30 with TRBJ1-5; a possible D gene is TRBD1 (5 bases). V dropped 3 bases and J dropped 9 bases, with 15 bases sitting between them. The V gene's germline CDR1 is GTSNPN and CDR2 SVGIG (reference sequence). CDR3 length: 13 amino acids. The CDR3 DNA reads as TGTGCCTGGAGCCCCCAGGGTAAGAGGCCCCAGCATTTT. Translation: CAWSPQGKRPQHF.

The rearrangement links TRBV9 to TRBJ2-1; maybe TRBD2 (5 bases). Trimming removed 4 bases from V and 3 bases from J, with 11 bases in between. Germline V gene sequence: CDR1 SGDLS, CDR2 YYNGEE. The CDR3 loop spans 14 amino acids. CDR3 loop: CASSPGELYNEQFF. The CDR3 DNA sequence: TGTGCCAGCAGCCCCGGGGAGCTCTACAATGAGCAGTTCTTC.